Sequencing of this T cell receptor beta chain was carried out in a study of OX40 agonist ivuxolimab in advanced cancers. For the study in its entirety: Ivuxolimab was a fully human IgG2 agonistic monoclonal antibody targeting the costimulatory receptor OX40 (CD134). Intravenous ivuxolimab was administered to patients every 2 weeks at six dose levels: 0.01, 0.1, 0.3, 1.5, 3 and 10 mg/kg. Of the 50 to 55 patients in dose escalation, 19 had hepatocellular carcinoma, around 15 had melanoma, 9 had renal cell carcinoma and 9 had head and neck cancer. A male proportion of roughly 80% and a mean age of about 60 years, ranging from about 23 to 90, were recorded for the dose-escalation cohort. Patients were allowed to have had prior anti-PD-1, anti-PD-L1 or anti-CTLA-4 therapy, and roughly 40% of the dose-escalation patients had previously received checkpoint inhibitors. Partial responses occurred in three dose-escalation patients, of whom one had hepatocellular carcinoma and two had cutaneous melanoma. The point of sequencing TCRbeta in the periphery was to test whether ivuxolimab changed TCR sequence diversity and drove clonal T-cell expansion. The paper describes the monotherapy dose-escalation part (N of about 57 patients) of the phase I trial of ivuxolimab. Overall study results and their limits: Clonal expansion of both CD4+ and CD8+ blood T cells was observed from baseline to week 6 at doses 0.1 to 3.0 mg/kg. The antigen specificity of the clonally expanded peripheral T cells was not determined. Low levels of normalized T-cell clonal expansion were also seen in some patients who did not respond. In the 0.1-3.0 mg/kg groups, partial responders were among the patients with the lowest normalized peripheral clonal expansion, particularly in CD8+ T cells. After ivuxolimab, expanded clones were on average more numerous among CD8+ T cells than among CD4+ T cells.

Reading from cysteine to phenylalanine, the CDR3 counts 14 amino acids. The entry retains the CDR3 DNA only, 42 bases that are in frame from base 1. The CDR1 and CDR2 encoded by the germline V gene are MNHEY and SVGAGI. Trimming at the junction amounts to 0 bases on V and 2 bases on J, and the germline ends lie 7 bases apart. Patients with a history of autoimmune disease or receiving systemic immunosuppression were excluded from the trial. Peripheral blood for TCR sequencing was collected from all dose cohorts at baseline, on cycle 4 day 1, and on cycle 7 day 1. The samples were drawn from a first-in-human, open-label, multicenter phase I dose-escalation trial of ivuxolimab. The trial enrolled adults with locally advanced or metastatic head and neck squamous cell, hepatocellular, melanoma or renal cell carcinoma. Before TCR sequencing, CD4+ and CD8+ T cells were separately sorted from peripheral blood.

Genomic DNA was isolated from the sorted cells so that the TCRbeta CDR3 region could be sequenced. The immunoSEQ Assay was used to sequence the TCRbeta CDR3 regions. Here the immuneACCESS table is served through TCRdb, limited to in-frame sequences with V and J called. Missing clones are a known gap in these copies; in checked studies unresolved V genes cover under half, and the rest lacks a known reason. For this sample there are about 98,000 clones; 80% to 90% appear just once. The top ten clonotypes cover about 0.8% of the sample. Of note for this clone: The antigen it binds to is not known. Base qualities are not at hand, and no much larger clone is one base apart. Other nucleotide sequences in the sample specify the same CDR3.

This TCR was sampled from an adult with an advanced solid tumor such as melanoma, head and neck, liver or kidney cancer. The rearranged chain carries TRBV6-5 and TRBJ1-2; the D gene remains uncertain. The specimen was CD4+ or CD8+ T cells sorted from blood, collected in a trial of the OX40 agonist ivuxolimab. The CDR3 region reads CASSYSAQNYGYTF. The DNA reads as follows: TGTGCCAGCAGTTACTCGGCGCAAAACTATGGCTACACCTTC.